The 28 T cell receptor beta chains given below trace back to one sample, sequenced in a study of cytomegalovirus exposure and HLA in healthy donors. PCR employed 60 Vbeta and 13 Jbeta primers. The repertoire was sequenced with immunoSEQ multiplex PCR; TCRdb's copy has only in-frame clones and lacks some. Of roughly 230,000 clones listed, over 75% are singletons. The specimen sequenced was PBMCs. Receptors were obtained from a boy between 10 and 17 years old in good health and CMV-seronegative.

V is TRBV6-5 and J is TRBJ2-5; a weak D match, TRBD2 (6 bases). The CDR3 is 14 residues long. V dropped 2 bases and J dropped 1 base, with 8 bases sitting between them. CDR1 and CDR2 from the germline V gene are MNHEY and SVGAGI. The CDR3 protein is CASSYRGSQETQYF. The CDR3 DNA reads as TGTGCCAGCAGTTACCGGGGGTCCCAAGAGACCCAGTACTTC.

This sequence joins TRBV7-3 and TRBJ2-2, with TRBD1 identical over 11 bases. There are 16 residues in the CDR3. Unmatched junction bases numbered 4, after V lost 4 bases and J lost 3 bases. Germline V gene sequence: CDR1 SGHTA, CDR2 FQGTGA. CDR3 in amino acids: CASSSRTGGYTGELFF. The CDR3, as DNA: TGTGCCAGCAGCTCGCGGACAGGGGGCTACACCGGGGAGCTGTTTTTT.

The chain links TRBV29-1 to TRBJ1-5; D may be TRBD1 (6 bases). Germline V gene lookup returns CDR1 SQVTM and CDR2 ANQGSEA. This CDR3 is built from 13 residues. V dropped 4 bases and J dropped 5 bases, with 12 bases sitting between them. The DNA for the CDR3 is TGCAGCGTTGCGCAGGGGCGCGATCAGCCCCAGCATTTT. Translation gives CSVAQGRDQPQHF.

The rearrangement links TRBV7-9 to TRBJ1-2; D gene ambiguous. Germline V CDR1 and CDR2: SEHNR, FQNEAQ (reference sequence). There are 17 residues in the CDR3. The ends were cut back, 5 bases at V and 4 bases at J, with 23 bases in the middle. The CDR3 spells CASSETATAQEPYGYTF. In DNA form, the CDR3 reads TGTGCCAGCAGCGAGACCGCCACTGCTCAGGAACCCTATGGCTACACCTTC.

The chain employs TRBV7-9 and TRBJ1-5; TRBD1 matches at 11 bases. Losses at the gene ends were 1 base for V and 5 bases for J; bases not matched to a gene: 10. There are 18 residues in the CDR3. Germline-derived CDR1 and CDR2 are SEHNR and FQNEAQ (reference sequence). Written as DNA, the CDR3 is TGTGCCAGCAGCTTAGTAGAAAGGACAGGGGGCGCGGATCAGCCCCAGCATTTT. It encodes CASSLVERTGGADQPQHF.

CDR3 sequence (DNA): TGTGCCAGCAGCCCGGGGGGCGGGGCTCAAGAGACCCAGTACTTC. Residues: CASSPGGGAQETQYF. The V call is TRBV5-4, the J call TRBJ2-5; D is perhaps TRBD2 (7 bases). The CDR3 has 15 amino acids. CDR1 SGHNT and CDR2 YYREEE come from the germline V gene (reference sequence). Trimming removed 4 bases from V and 2 bases from J, with 15 bases in between.

V and J are TRBV5-1 and TRBJ2-5, with a possible D match to TRBD1 (6 bases). Germline loops: CDR1 SGHRS, CDR2 YFSETQ. This CDR3 spans 14 amino acids. Trimming removed 0 bases at V and 5 bases at J, with 11 bases between. CDR3 sequence (DNA): TGCGCCAGCAGCTTGGAGGGACAAGACGAGACCCAGTACTTC. It encodes CASSLEGQDETQYF.

This sequence joins TRBV5-1 and TRBJ2-1; D possibly corresponds to TRBD2 (6 bases). The germline V gene encodes CDR1 SGHRS and CDR2 YFSETQ. The length of the CDR3 is 14 residues. With 2 bases removed from V and 3 bases from J, the gap between germline ends came to 9 bases. CDR3 DNA sequence: TGCGCCAGCAGCTTACCTAGCGACTACAATGAGCAGTTCTTC. Protein: CASSLPSDYNEQFF.

This clone was recorded once. J is TRBJ1-2 and V is TRBV28, with a possible D match to TRBD1 (5 bases). The germline CDR1 and CDR2 sequences are MDHEN and SYDVKM. The CDR3 loop spans 16 amino acids. Deletions cut 3 bases from V and 2 bases from J, with 16 bases between. The CDR3 DNA is TGTGCCAGCAGTTTCCCGTTTTCGACAGCCAACTATGGCTACACCTTC. Encoded protein: CASSFPFSTANYGYTF.

The J gene is TRBJ1-1, the V gene TRBV5-4, with TRBD1 matching 7 bases. The trim removed 5 bases at V and 1 base at J, leaving 8 bases unmatched. Germline-derived CDR1 and CDR2 are SGHNT and YYREEE (reference sequence). This CDR3 is built from 15 residues. The CDR3 protein is CASRRQGRANTEAFF. CDR3 DNA sequence: TGTGCCAGCAGACGACAGGGAAGAGCGAACACTGAAGCTTTCTTT.

A remark on this clone: At one boundary the junction diverges from the germline segment, which might be a read error. Distinct nucleotide sequences in the sample also encode this CDR3. V usage is TRBV6-1 and J usage is TRBJ1-2, with 9 bases matching TRBD1. Germline V gives CDR1 MNHNS, CDR2 SASEGT. The CDR3 has 13 amino acids. The CDR3, as DNA: TGTGCCAGCAGTGACCGGGACAGGGCGGCGGTAGGCTTC. This encodes CASSDRDRAAVGF.

The rearrangement joins TRBV2 to TRBJ1-1; weak D call: TRBD1 (5 bases). The CDR3 runs 16 residues. Germline V lookup: CDR1 SNHLY, CDR2 FYNNEI. V shed 3 bases and J shed 3 bases, with 17 bases lying between them. CDR3 residues: CASSDIGGGAHTEAFF. The CDR3, as DNA: TGTGCCAGCAGTGATATCGGCGGGGGAGCCCACACTGAAGCTTTCTTT.

The CDR3 coding sequence is TGTGCCAGCAGTTTAGAGGGCCCGAACACTGAAGCTTTCTTT. This gives the protein CASSLEGPNTEAFF. The chain employs TRBV27 and TRBJ1-1; D unresolved. This CDR3 is built from 14 residues. Per the germline V gene, CDR1 is MNHEY and CDR2 is SMNVEV (reference sequence). V was cut by 2 bases and J by 1 base, with 8 bases left in between.

V is TRBV6-1 and J is TRBJ1-1, with D hard to call. Trimming removed 7 bases from V and 3 bases from J, with 12 bases in between. Germline values: CDR1 MNHNS, CDR2 SASEGT. The CDR3 contains 13 residues. The CDR3 reads CASTPGWDTEAFF. The CDR3 nucleotides read TGTGCCAGCACCCCGGGGTGGGACACTGAAGCTTTCTTT.

V and J are TRBV4-1 and TRBJ2-7; D is undetermined. Trimming stripped 1 base from V and 0 bases from J, with 10 bases between. Germline assignment: CDR1 MGHRA and CDR2 YSYEKL. The CDR3 extends over 15 amino acids. CDR3 region: CASSQVAAISYEQYF. CDR3 in DNA: TGCGCCAGCAGCCAAGTTGCGGCGATCTCCTACGAGCAGTACTTC.

V and J are TRBV5-4 and TRBJ2-5, with D maybe TRBD1 (6 bases). CDR1 SGHNT and CDR2 YYREEE come from the germline V gene (reference sequence). This CDR3 contains 14 residues. V was cut by 4 bases and J by 7 bases, with 17 bases left in between. The CDR3: CASSHRTEGWTQYF. The CDR3 DNA follows: TGTGCCAGCAGCCATAGGACAGAGGGCTGGACCCAGTACTTC.

In DNA form, the CDR3 reads TGTGCCAGCAGTGACTTCCCTACGGGTTCTATGAACACCGGGGAGCTGTTTTTT. Translation: CASSDFPTGSMNTGELFF. The chain is built from TRBV6-4 and TRBJ2-2; D is unclear. The CDR3 is 18 residues long. The germline V and J ends were trimmed by 1 base and 1 base, with 16 bases remaining between them. Germline values: CDR1 MRHNA, CDR2 SNTAGT.

CDR3 protein: CASRRDLDYEQYF. In DNA form, the CDR3 reads TGTGCCAGCAGACGGGACTTAGACTACGAGCAGTACTTC. The genes are TRBV6-5 and TRBJ2-7; weak D call: TRBD2 (6 bases). The CDR3 is made up of 13 amino acids. Trimming left V 6 bases short and J 3 bases short, with 12 bases between. CDR1 is MNHEY and CDR2 is SVGAGI in the germline V gene.

The CDR3 protein is CASSRRGTRDEKLFF. The CDR3 coding sequence is TGTGCCAGCAGTAGACGAGGAACTCGCGATGAAAAACTGTTTTTT. The chain employs TRBV6-1 and TRBJ1-4; D is undetermined. Trimming removed 5 bases at V and 6 bases at J, with 16 bases between. The germline gives CDR1 MNHNS, CDR2 SASEGT. This CDR3 contains 15 residues.

J is TRBJ2-2 and V is TRBV7-9; maybe TRBD2 (6 bases). The length of the CDR3 is 15 residues. Per germline, CDR1 SEHNR and CDR2 FQNEAQ (reference sequence). V was cut by 1 base and J by 9 bases, with 15 bases left in between. The CDR3, as DNA: TGTGCCAGCAGCTTAGTCATATCGGAGGGGAGGGAGCTGTTTTTT. This gives the protein CASSLVISEGRELFF.

The chain employs TRBV10-1 and TRBJ1-1; a possible D gene is TRBD1 (6 bases). CDR1 is WNHNN and CDR2 is SYGVQD in the germline V gene (reference sequence). The CDR3 is made up of 15 amino acids. The germline V and J ends were trimmed by 0 bases and 1 base, with 9 bases remaining between them. CDR3 coding DNA: TGCGCCAGCAGTGAGTCGAGGGGGGGGAACACTGAAGCTTTCTTT. It codes for CASSESRGGNTEAFF.

The chain recombines TRBV11-1 with TRBJ2-7; weak D call: TRBD2 (6 bases). The CDR3 has 15 residues. V gave up 1 base and J gave up 0 bases, with 10 bases separating them. The germline CDR1 and CDR2 sequences are SGHAT and FQDESV (reference sequence). CDR3 region: CASSLEGTPSYEQYF. CDR3 nucleotide sequence: TGTGCCAGCAGCTTAGAAGGGACTCCCTCCTACGAGCAGTACTTC.

This clone was counted a single time. The chain uses TRBV7-3 and TRBJ2-2; tentatively, D is TRBD2 (6 bases). The CDR3 sequence is 16 residues long. Between the trimmed V and J ends, which lost 1 base and 4 bases, there was a span of 13 bases. Germline values: CDR1 SGHTA, CDR2 FQGTGA. CDR3 amino acids: CASSLKLGGATGELFF. Here the CDR3 DNA reads TGTGCCAGCAGCTTAAAACTTGGCGGGGCCACCGGGGAGCTGTTTTTT. The variable domain in full, completed from reference TRBV7-3 and TRBJ2-2, reads GAGVSQTPSNKVTEKGKYVELRCDPISGHTALYWYRQSLGQGPEFLIYFQGTGAADDSGLPNDRFFAVRPEGSVSTLKIQRTERGDSAVYLCASSLKLGGATGELFFGEGSRLTVL.

V is TRBV27 and J is TRBJ1-5; D is unclear. Per germline, CDR1 MNHEY and CDR2 SMNVEV (reference sequence). CDR3 length: 15 residues. Trimming cost V 6 bases and J 3 bases, with 15 bases left between them. CDR3 sequence (DNA): TGTGCCAGCAGATCACTGAGAGCCGACAATCAGCCCCAGCATTTT. It translates to CASRSLRADNQPQHF.

This sequence joins TRBV30 and TRBJ1-3; D might be TRBD1 (6 bases). The CDR3 extends over 16 amino acids. Germline CDR1 reads GTSNPN; CDR2 reads SVGIG (reference sequence). V dropped 0 bases and J dropped 0 bases, with 12 bases sitting between them. CDR3 nucleotide sequence: TGTGCCTGGAGTGTACCGGACAGCCACTCTGGAAACACCATATATTTT. It translates to CAWSVPDSHSGNTIYF.

This clone showed up just a few times. The chain combines TRBV21-1 with TRBJ1-3; TRBD1, the table's D call, lacks a check against the DNA. TRBV21-1 is recorded as a pseudogene. The CDR3 covers 15 residues. In DNA form, the CDR3 reads TGTGCCAGCAGCCCAGGACAGTACGCTGGAAACACCATATATTTT. Its protein product is CASSPGQYAGNTIYF.

This clone came up a few times. The CDR3 is CASSQGAGAFF. The CDR3 bases are TGCGCCAGCAGCCAGGGGGCCGGAGCTTTCTTT. The chain joins TRBV5-1 to TRBJ1-1, with 8 bases identical to TRBD1. CDR3 size: 11 residues. The V and J ends lost 4 bases and 10 bases, in that order; junction bases with no gene match: 3. CDR1 and CDR2 (germline): SGHRS, YFSETQ.

The V gene is TRBV4-1, the J gene TRBJ2-5; D ambiguous. The CDR3 spans 16 residues. V was shortened by 1 base and J by 2 bases, with 14 bases between the two germline ends. Germline assignment: CDR1 MGHRA and CDR2 YSYEKL. CDR3 in amino acids: CASSQVVAPGQETQYF. CDR3 DNA: TGCGCCAGCAGCCAAGTAGTAGCACCCGGACAAGAGACCCAGTACTTC.